The 18 T cell receptor beta chains presented below share a single source sample, sequenced in a study of T-cell memory formation after mild COVID-19. One entry per CDR3 protein, called by TCRdb with MiXCR from the 5' RACE reads. The sample carries hundreds of thousands of distinct CDR3 sequences, less than 25% recorded once. The sample comprised PBMCs or a T cell subset sorted from them (not recorded which). These receptors were taken from a man between 18 and 29 years old who had mild COVID-19 (a few samples of this study predate the infection). Cell type and time point are not known.

The V call is TRBV7-2, the J call TRBJ1-1, with D hard to call. The ends were cut back, 2 bases at V and 1 base at J, with 17 bases in the middle. Germline-derived CDR1 and CDR2 are SGHTA and FQGNSA. This CDR3 has 17 residues. The CDR3 sequence is CASSLFGPSNGNTEAFF. As DNA, the CDR3 is TGTGCCAGCAGCTTATTCGGCCCCAGCAACGGGAACACTGAAGCTTTCTTT.

The chain uses TRBV3-1 and TRBJ2-7; maybe TRBD2 (6 bases). This CDR3 contains 12 residues. Germline CDR1 and CDR2: LGHDT and YNNKEL (reference sequence). V was shortened by 8 bases and J by 6 bases, with 14 bases between the two germline ends. The CDR3 region has the DNA TGTGCCAGCGGGACTTCAGGCTCCGAGCAGTACGTC. It yields the protein CASGTSGSEQYV.

The chain links TRBV7-9 to TRBJ1-1, with D perhaps matching TRBD1 (5 bases). CDR3 length equals 15 residues. V lost 2 bases to trimming and J lost 3 bases, with 13 bases between them. Germline V gives CDR1 SEHNR, CDR2 FQNEAQ (reference sequence). The CDR3 region has the DNA TGTGCCAGCAGCTTATGGGCGGGGCTCGACACTGAAGCTTTCTTT. It specifies CASSLWAGLDTEAFF.

In this sample, this clonotype turned up a few times. The rearrangement links TRBV5-4 to TRBJ2-3; D tentatively fits TRBD1 or TRBD2 (6 bases each). CDR3 size: 19 residues. The V end was cut by 0 bases, the J end by 1 base, with 21 bases between. Germline V gives CDR1 SGHNT, CDR2 YYREEE (reference sequence). The CDR3 reads CASSLGLGGRSRRTDTQYF. The CDR3 nucleotides read TGTGCCAGCAGCTTGGGACTAGGGGGAAGATCTCGACGCACAGATACGCAGTATTTT.

The chain uses TRBV6-6 and TRBJ2-2; TRBD2 aligns across 7 bases. Germline CDR1 and CDR2: MNHNY and SVGAGI (reference sequence). The CDR3 has 18 amino acids. V trimming: 6 bases; J trimming: 0 bases; junction bases outside the gene matches: 13. For the CDR3, the DNA is TGTGCCAGCAGCTCCCTACGAGGGAGGGACGCGAACACCGGGGAGCTGTTTTTT. This codes for CASSSLRGRDANTGELFF.

The gene calls are TRBV20-1 and TRBJ2-1, with TRBD1 matching over 10 bases. The CDR3 spans 14 residues. In germline, CDR1 is DFQATT, CDR2 SNEGSKA (reference sequence). V lost 8 bases and J lost 4; bases outside the gene matches: 8. This CDR3 reads CSSPTGGVYNEQFF. The CDR3 DNA reads as TGCAGTTCCCCGACAGGGGGCGTTTACAATGAGCAGTTCTTC.

This rearrangement joins TRBV4-3 to TRBJ2-3; maybe TRBD2 (6 bases). The CDR3 is 14 residues long. Germline V gene data show CDR1 as LGHNA and CDR2 as YSLEER. V was cut by 4 bases and J by 9 bases, with 17 bases left in between. The DNA of the CDR3 is TGCGCCAGCAGCCCTAAGGGGAGGAGCCCCACGCAGTATTTT. Protein sequence: CASSPKGRSPTQYF.

The genes are TRBV24-1 and TRBJ2-1; TRBD2 aligns across 7 bases. With V trimmed by 7 bases and J by 0 bases, 14 bases remained unmatched. Germline-derived CDR1 and CDR2 are KGHDR and SFDVKD. CDR3 length equals 18 residues. CDR3 DNA: TGTGCCACCAGCAGTCGAGGAGAGAGCGGGATCTCCTACAATGAGCAGTTCTTC. Residues: CATSSRGESGISYNEQFF.

This clonotype occurred many times. For the CDR3, the DNA is TGCGCCAGCAGCCACCTCGGACGTGCGCGGATGGATACGCAGTATTTT. It translates to CASSHLGRARMDTQYF. The chain carries TRBV4-1 and TRBJ2-3; D not resolved. Germline V gene sequence: CDR1 MGHRA, CDR2 YSYEKL. V shed 3 bases and J shed 6 bases, with 19 bases lying between them. The CDR3 is made up of 16 amino acids.

This chain uses TRBV5-1 with TRBJ1-2; no definite D call. Trimming cost V 0 bases and J 8 bases, with 11 bases left between them. Germline V CDR1 and CDR2: SGHRS, YFSETQ. The CDR3 length is 13 residues. CDR3 amino acids: CASSLVGVNGYTF. The CDR3 DNA is TGCGCCAGCAGCTTGGTCGGGGTGAACGGCTACACCTTC. Supplemented by reference TRBV5-1 and TRBJ1-2, the full variable domain reads KAGVTQTPRYLIKTRGQQVTLSCSPISGHRSVSWYQQTPGQGLQFLFEYFSETQRNKGNFPGRFSGRQFSNSRSEMNVSTLELGDSALYLCASSLVGVNGYTFGSGTRLTVV.

The rearrangement joins TRBV7-3 to TRBJ2-3; either TRBD1 or TRBD2 may fit D (5 bases each). The germline gives CDR1 SGHTA, CDR2 FQGTGA. CDR3 length: 15 amino acids. Deletions cut 10 bases from V and 6 bases from J, with 23 bases between. CDR3 in DNA: TGTGCCACGCGGGCAGGTGGGGGTCCTGTCGATACGCAGTATTTT. Translating gives CATRAGGGPVDTQYF. The variable domain in full, with the rest retrieved from reference TRBV7-3 and TRBJ2-3, is GAGVSQTPSNKVTEKGKYVELRCDPISGHTALYWYRQSLGQGPEFLIYFQGTGAADDSGLPNDRFFAVRPEGSVSTLKIQRTERGDSAVYLCATRAGGGPVDTQYFGPGTRLTVL.

In the case of this clonotype: One end of the junction is discordant with germline, which a read error may explain. The CDR3 reads CSSRDRGYGNQPQHF. The CDR3 region has the DNA TGCAGTTCTAGAGATCGGGGATATGGCAATCAGCCCCAGCATTTT. This chain joins TRBV20-1 and TRBJ1-5; no definite D call. Germline CDR1 is DFQATT and CDR2 is SNEGSKA (reference sequence). The CDR3 runs 15 residues.

This clonotype was observed a few times. The chain has TRBV4-2 and TRBJ1-2; possibly TRBD1 for D (6 bases). The CDR3 is 15 residues long. Trimming removed 7 bases from V and 0 bases from J, with 15 bases in between. Per germline, CDR1 LGHNA and CDR2 YNFKEQ. In DNA, the CDR3 is TGTGCCAGCAAGGGGGGCGCGTCTCCTAACTATGGCTACACCTTC. Protein product: CASKGGASPNYGYTF.

The chain combines TRBV19 with TRBJ1-6, with D hard to call. The CDR3 extends over 13 amino acids. The V gene lost 3 bases and the J gene lost 7 bases, with 7 bases spanning the gap. CDR1 is LNHDA and CDR2 is SQIVND in the germline V gene (reference sequence). CDR3 sequence (DNA): TGTGCCAGTAGTATTTGGTCGAATTCACCCCTCCACTTT. It is translated as CASSIWSNSPLHF.

This clonotype was seen more than once but under ten times. The V call is TRBV5-1, the J call TRBJ2-2; unclear D gene. Trimming shortened V by 0 bases and J by 1 base, and 4 bases separated the two germline ends. Per the germline V gene, CDR1 is SGHRS and CDR2 is YFSETQ. The CDR3 loop spans 14 amino acids. CDR3 sequence reads: CASSLGWNTGELFF. CDR3 nucleotides: TGCGCCAGCAGCTTGGGATGGAACACCGGGGAGCTGTTTTTT. The whole variable domain, filled in from reference TRBV5-1 and TRBJ2-2, reads KAGVTQTPRYLIKTRGQQVTLSCSPISGHRSVSWYQQTPGQGLQFLFEYFSETQRNKGNFPGRFSGRQFSNSRSEMNVSTLELGDSALYLCASSLGWNTGELFFGEGSRLTVL.

This clonotype appeared a few times. V is TRBV11-2 and J is TRBJ2-5, with D perhaps matching TRBD1 (5 bases). Germline V gene lookup returns CDR1 SGHAT and CDR2 FQNNGV. This CDR3 is 14 amino acids long. The V gene lost 5 bases and the J gene lost 5 bases, with 15 bases spanning the gap. CDR3 in amino acids: CASSPRQLMETQYF. CDR3 in DNA: TGTGCCAGCAGCCCTCGACAGCTTATGGAGACCCAGTACTTC.

J is TRBJ1-2 and V is TRBV7-9; no firm D call. CDR3 length: 15 amino acids. Germline V gene lookup returns CDR1 SEHNR and CDR2 FQNEAQ (reference sequence). V was pared by 1 base and J by 0 bases, with 9 bases between. This CDR3 reads CASSLEFTANYGYTF. The CDR3 region has the DNA TGTGCCAGCAGCTTAGAATTTACCGCTAACTATGGCTACACCTTC.

This clonotype was seen a few times. The CDR3 region has the DNA TGTGCCAGCAGCCCCGACAGCCCCCCTTACGGTGAGCAGTTCTTC. Its translation: CASSPDSPPYGEQFF. The rearrangement uses TRBV7-2 and TRBJ2-1, with D possibly matching TRBD1 (5 bases). The ends were cut back, 5 bases at V and 9 bases at J, with 20 bases in the middle. Germline V gives CDR1 SGHTA, CDR2 FQGNSA. This CDR3 is built from 15 residues.